A single sample is the source of the 26 T cell receptor beta chains below, sequenced in a study of T cells in Graves' hyperthyroidism and ophthalmopathy. RNA transcripts provided the source from which TCR beta CDR3 regions were amplified. First-round RT-PCR targeting the TCR CDR3 was performed with the HTBI primer set. TCRdb reanalysed the multiplex PCR reads using MiXCR and keeps one entry per CDR3 protein. The repertoire holds roughly 300,000 distinct CDR3 sequences, with over 15% as singletons. Sequencing input: blood. The receptor source for this set is a woman in her forties or fifties with Graves' hyperthyroidism.

This clonotype was counted a few times. The chain employs TRBV12-3 or TRBV12-4 and TRBJ1-3, with a weak D call TRBD1 (6 bases). Trimming took off 6 bases at V and 2 bases at J, with 11 bases between the two ends. The CDR3 consists of 14 residues. The CDR3: CASRENRAGNTIYF. CDR3 sequence (DNA): TGTGCCAGCAGGGAAAACAGGGCTGGAAACACCATATATTTT.

The chain recombines TRBV7-6 with TRBJ2-1, with 10 bases that match TRBD2. This CDR3 contains 18 residues. Germline-derived CDR1 and CDR2 are SGHVS and FNYEAQ. V was clipped by 5 bases and J by 2 bases; unmatched bases: 12. DNA of the CDR3: TGTGCCAGCAGCATACAGCGGGGGGGCTTTAGAGCCTACAATGAGCAGTTCTTC. It yields the protein CASSIQRGGFRAYNEQFF.

A few counts support this clonotype. The CDR3 DNA follows: TGTGCCAGCAGCTACCTAAGGACTAGCGGGAGTATCGGCGAGCAGTACTTC. Translation: CASSYLRTSGSIGEQYF. The chain is built from TRBV5-4 and TRBJ2-7; 13 bases align to TRBD2. This CDR3 contains 17 residues. Germline trimming cut 3 bases from V and 6 bases from J; bases unmatched to any gene: 12. The germline V gene has CDR1 SGHNT and CDR2 YYREEE (reference sequence).

In its sample, this clonotype was seen many times. V gene TRBV18 combines with J gene TRBJ2-5; D gene uncertain. The CDR3 contains 14 residues. Per germline, CDR1 KGHSH and CDR2 LQKENI. V lost 3 bases and J lost 1, with 9 bases in between. The CDR3 nucleotides read TGTGCCAGCTCACCTAGTAACAGCCAAGAGACCCAGTACTTC. It yields the protein CASSPSNSQETQYF.

This sequence joins TRBV20-1 and TRBJ2-3; 10 positions match TRBD2. Germline lookup yields CDR1 DFQATT and CDR2 SNEGSKA (reference sequence). With 5 bases clipped from V and 4 bases from J, the junction kept 6 bases outside the gene matches. CDR3 size: 14 residues. The CDR3: CSAPLAGEADTQYF. As DNA, the CDR3 is TGCAGTGCTCCGCTAGCGGGGGAAGCAGATACGCAGTATTTT.

This rearrangement joins TRBV6-5 to TRBJ2-3; D is ambiguous. This CDR3 region has 14 residues. The germline V gene encodes CDR1 MNHEY and CDR2 SVGAGI. The ends were cut back, 0 bases at V and 8 bases at J, with 12 bases in the middle. CDR3 protein: CASSYSTPPGTQYF. In nucleotides, the CDR3 is TGTGCCAGCAGTTACTCGACACCGCCGGGTACGCAGTATTTT.

This clonotype showed up many times. The chain has TRBV6-5 and TRBJ2-1; possibly TRBD2 for D (6 bases). Trimming shortened V by 3 bases and J by 0 bases, and 9 bases separated the two germline ends. This CDR3 comprises 15 residues. Germline-derived CDR1 and CDR2 are MNHEY and SVGAGI. CDR3 sequence: CASSYGGSSYNEQFF. Here the CDR3 DNA reads TGTGCCAGCAGTTATGGGGGGAGCTCCTACAATGAGCAGTTCTTC.

This clonotype was counted only a few times. The chain couples TRBV20-1 to TRBJ1-4; D might be TRBD1 (6 bases). V was pared by 4 bases and J by 6 bases, with 12 bases between. The CDR3 length is 13 residues. Germline CDR1 and CDR2: DFQATT and SNEGSKA (reference sequence). The CDR3 nucleotides read TGCAGTGCTACAGGGGAGGAGGATGAAAAACTGTTTTTT. This gives the protein CSATGEEDEKLFF.

In the case of this clonotype: The conserved final phenylalanine or tryptophan is absent from the CDR3, which likely points to a read error. The CDR3: CASSEATRNTEAFL. The CDR3 DNA reads as TGTGCCAGCAGTGAAGCGACCAGGAACACTGAAGCTTTCCTT. The chain couples TRBV2 to TRBJ1-1; D not resolved. The CDR3 runs 14 residues. CDR1 and CDR2 (germline): SNHLY, FYNNEI. Trimming cost V 0 bases and J 1 base, with 6 bases left between them.

The chain joins TRBV6-2 or TRBV6-3 to TRBJ1-6; D is unclear. In germline, CDR1 is MNHEY, CDR2 SVGEGT. The V end lost 6 bases, the J end lost 0 bases, and 15 bases lay between the germline ends. The CDR3 totals 17 residues. DNA for the CDR3: TGTGCCAGCAGACCGCTGGACGGAAGCTCCTATAATTCACCCCTCCACTTT. Its translation is CASRPLDGSSYNSPLHF.

This clonotype was found many times. The genes are TRBV4-1 and TRBJ2-3; D possibly uses TRBD1 or TRBD2 (5 bases each). Germline V gene lookup returns CDR1 MGHRA and CDR2 YSYEKL. V was trimmed by 0 bases and J by 0 bases, leaving 10 bases between them. The CDR3 runs to 16 residues. CDR3 amino acids: CASSQDSGRSTDTQYF. Written as DNA, the CDR3 is TGCGCCAGCAGCCAAGATTCGGGACGAAGCACAGATACGCAGTATTTT.

This clonotype was seen only once. The rearrangement joins TRBV6-2 or TRBV6-3 to TRBJ1-1; tentative D call: TRBD1 (5 bases). Trimming stripped 7 bases from V and 4 bases from J, with 7 bases between. CDR1 MNHEY and CDR2 SVGEGT come from the germline V gene. CDR3 length: 11 amino acids. The CDR3 DNA is TGTGCCAGCAACGGGGGCACTGAAGCTTTCTTT. Translated, it gives CASNGGTEAFF.

This clonotype was seen a handful of times. The rearrangement joins TRBV5-4 to TRBJ1-2; D is unresolved. The CDR3 covers 14 residues. Trimming took off 4 bases at V and 1 base at J, with 11 bases between the two ends. Germline CDR1 is SGHNT and CDR2 is YYREEE (reference sequence). This CDR3 reads CASSTSTLNYGYTF. DNA for the CDR3: TGTGCCAGCAGCACGTCGACACTTAACTATGGCTACACCTTC.

The chain recombines TRBV29-1 with TRBJ2-5; D gene unclear. Trimming shortened V by 7 bases and J by 0 bases, and 15 bases separated the two germline ends. The germline V gene encodes CDR1 SQVTM and CDR2 ANQGSEA. The CDR3 has 14 amino acids. CDR3 DNA: TGCAGCGCGCTGGGTAGCCCGAACCAAGAGACCCAGTACTTC. This encodes CSALGSPNQETQYF.

This clonotype was observed a few times. The CDR3 reads CASSLGVSGGDEQYV. CDR3 nucleotide sequence: TGTGCCAGCAGCTTAGGGGTTAGCGGGGGTGACGAGCAGTACGTC. The rearrangement uses TRBV7-8 and TRBJ2-7; 9 bases align to TRBD2. This CDR3 region has 15 residues. The germline CDR1 and CDR2 sequences are SGHVS and FQNEAQ. The J segment lost 5 bases and the V segment lost 1 base, leaving 6 bases of the junction unmatched.

The rearrangement uses TRBV5-1 and TRBJ2-3, with TRBD2 identical over 13 bases. Trimming at V came to 5 bases and at J to 5 bases, leaving 8 bases not matched to a gene. The CDR3 has 16 amino acids. Germline V lookup: CDR1 SGHRS, CDR2 YFSETQ. The CDR3 region is CASRAGTSGELDTQYF. CDR3 DNA: TGCGCCAGCAGAGCCGGGACTAGCGGGGAGCTAGATACGCAGTATTTT.

This clonotype was counted ten times or more. V usage is TRBV2 and J usage is TRBJ2-3; D not certain. CDR3 length equals 13 residues. From germline, CDR1 is SNHLY and CDR2 FYNNEI. Trimming stripped 7 bases from V and 6 bases from J, with 14 bases between. In DNA form, the CDR3 reads TGTGCCAGCACGGGTAGGGTTTCCGATACGCAGTATTTT. Translation gives CASTGRVSDTQYF.

There are many counts of this clonotype. The rearrangement uses TRBV12-3 or TRBV12-4 and TRBJ1-1; a possible D gene is TRBD1 (6 bases). Trimming took off 1 base at V and 6 bases at J, with 9 bases between the two ends. The CDR3 is made up of 13 amino acids. CDR3 protein: CASSLGGGAEAFF. Written as DNA, the CDR3 is TGTGCCAGCAGTTTAGGCGGGGGCGCTGAAGCTTTCTTT.

V gene TRBV5-1 combines with J gene TRBJ2-5, with 12 bases matching TRBD1. Trimming cost V 3 bases and J 5 bases; bases outside gene matches: 11. The length of the CDR3 is 17 residues. Germline V gene sequence: CDR1 SGHRS, CDR2 YFSETQ. The CDR3: CASSSASGQGAGETQYF. The CDR3 bases are TGCGCCAGCAGCTCCGCCTCGGGACAGGGGGCTGGGGAGACCCAGTACTTC. Using reference TRBV5-1 and TRBJ2-5 for the parts outside the CDR3, the full variable domain is KAGVTQTPRYLIKTRGQQVTLSCSPISGHRSVSWYQQTPGQGLQFLFEYFSETQRNKGNFPGRFSGRQFSNSRSEMNVSTLELGDSALYLCASSSASGQGAGETQYFGPGTRLLVL.

The sample holds many counts of this clonotype. V gene TRBV5-5 combines with J gene TRBJ2-3; D gene unclear. The CDR3 runs to 15 residues. V lost 2 bases and J lost 1, with 11 bases in between. Germline assignment: CDR1 SGHKS and CDR2 YYEKEE (reference sequence). Here the CDR3 reads CASSFRQVGTDTQYF. CDR3 in DNA: TGTGCCAGCAGCTTCCGTCAGGTGGGCACAGATACGCAGTATTTT.

The CDR3 region is CASSLLATPPYNEQFF. The CDR3 bases are TGTGCCAGTAGTCTTTTAGCGACCCCCCCCTACAATGAGCAGTTCTTC. The rearrangement links TRBV19 to TRBJ2-1; D might be TRBD2 (5 bases). Germline loops: CDR1 LNHDA, CDR2 SQIVND (reference sequence). Trimming pared 5 bases from V and 2 bases from J, leaving 16 bases between. The CDR3 consists of 16 residues.

This clonotype was seen a few times. The gene calls are TRBV7-7 and TRBJ2-2; tentatively, D is TRBD1 (5 bases). CDR3 length: 14 amino acids. Germline V gives CDR1 SSHAT, CDR2 FNYEAQ (reference sequence). DNA of the CDR3: TGTGCTAGCTCTAGGGGCCAAAACACCGGGGAGCTGTTTTTT. It specifies CASSRGQNTGELFF.

This clonotype came up many times. The V gene is TRBV20-1, the J gene TRBJ1-4; TRBD1 matches 10 bases. CDR1 is DFQATT and CDR2 is SNEGSKA in the germline V gene (reference sequence). The V segment lost 2 bases and the J segment 5 bases; nucleotides outside the gene matches: 5. The CDR3 length is 15 residues. The CDR3 nucleotides are TGCAGTGCTAGATCCCGGACAGGGGGGAATGAAAAACTGTTTTTT. Translating gives CSARSRTGGNEKLFF.

This clonotype was recorded at least ten times. The chain is built from TRBV28 and TRBJ2-3; perhaps TRBD2 as D (5 bases). Germline V CDR1 and CDR2: MDHEN, SYDVKM. V was trimmed by 8 bases and J by 2 bases, leaving 17 bases between them. This CDR3 comprises 15 residues. The DNA of the CDR3 is TGTGCCAGCGGCCGCGAGAGGGCCCACACAGATACGCAGTATTTT. Translation: CASGRERAHTDTQYF.

For this clonotype: An end of the junction differs from the germline gene, which may be a read error. The rearrangement uses TRBV6-6 and TRBJ2-5; 7 bases align to TRBD2. Germline-derived CDR1 and CDR2 are MNHNY and SVGAGI (reference sequence). The CDR3 spans 16 residues. As DNA, the CDR3 is TGTGCCAGCAGTTACTCAGGCGGGGGATCTCAAGAGACCCAGTGCTTC. It translates to CASSYSGGGSQETQCF.

The chain recombines TRBV6-4 with TRBJ1-1; 7 bases fit TRBD1. This CDR3 has 15 amino acids. The V and J ends lost 5 bases and 10 bases, in that order; junction bases with no gene match: 16. Germline CDR1 is MRHNA and CDR2 is SNTAGT. CDR3 sequence reads: CASSYVAGGPRVAFF. CDR3 sequence (DNA): TGTGCCAGCAGTTACGTGGCAGGGGGGCCGAGGGTAGCTTTCTTT.